This TCR beta chain was identified in a study of CD8 T cells in ankylosing spondylitis. Overall study results and limits: Matched ankylosing spondylitis synovial fluid reportedly contained a significantly enriched population of disease-linked clones. In peripheral blood, disease-linked CD8+ clones occurred at relatively low frequencies. Typical of ankylosing spondylitis blood, it appeared, was a TCR beta motif of several highly homologous variants.

Using quantitative 5'-RACE with molecular barcodes, the authors made TCR beta libraries. TCRdb reprocessed the 5' RACE reads with MiXCR, giving one entry per CDR3 protein. The sample has about 800,000 distinct CDR3 sequences, 10% to 15% seen once. This clonotype came up a few times. Its antigen is currently unknown. Germline V gene sequence: CDR1 SGHVS, CDR2 FQNEAQ. V was cut by 7 bases and J by 4 bases, with 15 bases left in between. The CDR3 covers 14 residues. V gene TRBV7-8 combines with J gene TRBJ2-3; D possibly corresponds to TRBD2 (6 bases). The sequencing input was blood, either unsorted or a sorted T cell fraction (not recorded which). The source of this sequence is a male donor with ankylosing spondylitis. CDR3 coding DNA: TGTGCCAGCACCCGCGGGAATTCTGCAGATACGCAGTATTTT. Its protein is CASTRGNSADTQYF.